The 6 T cell receptor beta chains below come from one sample, sequenced in a study of neurological immune-mediated disorders. TCRdb reprocessed the 5' RACE reads with MiXCR, giving one entry per CDR3 protein. The data hold 65,000 to 95,000 distinct CDR3 sequences, with approximately 5.8% observed a single time. Specified time point: longitudinal time-point 2. Sequencing was carried out using PBMCs. These receptors originate from a woman aged 60-70 years with multiple sclerosis.

This clonotype has at least ten counts. The chain recombines TRBV5-1 with TRBJ2-3, with D possibly TRBD1 on 5 matching bases. Germline loops: CDR1 SGHRS, CDR2 YFSETQ. Deletions cut 3 bases from V and 1 base from J, with 12 bases between. This CDR3 comprises 15 residues. The CDR3 DNA reads as TGCGCCAGCAGCTCTTCAGGGCTTGGCACAGATACGCAGTATTTT. The encoded protein is CASSSSGLGTDTQYF. The full variable domain, completed using reference TRBV5-1 and TRBJ2-3, is KAGVTQTPRYLIKTRGQQVTLSCSPISGHRSVSWYQQTPGQGLQFLFEYFSETQRNKGNFPGRFSGRQFSNSRSEMNVSTLELGDSALYLCASSSSGLGTDTQYFGPGTRLTVL.

This clonotype was found many times. The chain joins TRBV5-1 to TRBJ1-3; 7 nucleotides align to TRBD1. This CDR3 spans 16 amino acids. Germline V gene sequence: CDR1 SGHRS, CDR2 YFSETQ. The junction had 4 bases not matched to a gene; V was cut back by 0 bases and J by 1 base. DNA of the CDR3: TGCGCCAGCAGCTTGGAGGACAGGCCATCTGGAAACACCATATATTTT. Protein: CASSLEDRPSGNTIYF.

This clonotype showed up many times. The chain has TRBV7-2 and TRBJ1-1; D may be TRBD1 (6 bases). The germline gives CDR1 SGHTA, CDR2 FQGNSA. The CDR3 runs to 15 residues. With 4 bases removed from V and 4 bases from J, the gap between germline ends came to 16 bases. The CDR3, as DNA: TGTGCCAGCAGCTACGTAGGGGGAGCGGGCACTGAAGCTTTCTTT. This encodes CASSYVGGAGTEAFF.

For this clonotype: It may be a read error: a sequence one base away is much more abundant. This chain joins TRBV5-1 and TRBJ2-7; D might be TRBD1 (7 bases). CDR1 is SGHRS and CDR2 is YFSETQ in the germline V gene. V was trimmed by 10 bases and J by 4 bases, leaving 15 bases between them. The CDR3 covers 12 residues. Here the CDR3 reads CAGGDSGYEQYF. As DNA, the CDR3 is TGCGCCGGCGGGGACAGTGGGTACGAGCAGTACTTC.

Ten or more counts support this clonotype. The chain joins TRBV5-1 to TRBJ1-1, with 8 nucleotides matching TRBD1. Looked up from germline, CDR1 is SGHRS and CDR2 is YFSETQ. Unmatched junction bases numbered 10, after V lost 4 bases and J lost 5 bases. The CDR3 loop spans 15 amino acids. CDR3 loop: CASSPWTGRDTEAFF. In DNA, the CDR3 is TGCGCCAGCAGCCCATGGACAGGGCGGGATACTGAAGCTTTCTTT.

This clonotype was detected ten times or more. This chain uses TRBV9 with TRBJ2-7, with 10 positions matching TRBD2. V gave up 4 bases and J gave up 7 bases; unmatched junction bases: 14. CDR3 length: 16 residues. Looked up from germline, CDR1 is SGDLS and CDR2 is YYNGEE. CDR3 loop: CASSPSGLAGAGEQYF. The CDR3 DNA sequence: TGTGCCAGCAGCCCTAGTGGGCTAGCGGGGGCCGGGGAGCAGTACTTC.